This T cell receptor (beta chain) was observed in a study of blood T cell repertoires in COVID-19. The protocol was immunoSEQ multiplex PCR, while the TCRdb copy is restricted to in-frame clones and leaves out a portion. Of roughly 420,000 clones listed, roughly 90% were seen once; the top ten hold over 0.9%. The source of this sequence is a woman aged 25 to 45 with acute COVID-19. The specimen was PBMCs or T cells enriched from blood (not recorded which).

The CDR3 is CASGGLFVGNEQFF. Here the CDR3 DNA reads TGTGCCAGCGGGGGACTCTTTGTGGGAAATGAGCAGTTCTTC. V usage is TRBV6-5 and J usage is TRBJ2-1; the D gene is possibly TRBD2 (6 bases). Per germline, CDR1 MNHEY and CDR2 SVGAGI. V lost 8 bases and J 7 bases, leaving 18 bases between the germline ends. This CDR3 has 14 amino acids.